The 17 T cell receptor beta chains below all came from one sample that was sequenced in a study of liver allograft versus peripheral blood T cells. About the study: Liver transplant recipients had T cell receptor repertoires compared between transplanted liver and peripheral blood.

MiXCR was run by TCRdb on the reads, yielding one entry per CDR3 protein. The sample shows about 10,000 distinct CDR3 sequences, 20% of them seen only once. The receptors stem from a human patient who had a liver transplant. Some of the T cells might come from the graft donor.

There are many counts of this clonotype. The chain carries TRBV27 and TRBJ1-6; TRBD1 is a possible D gene (6 bases). There are 14 residues in the CDR3. Germline V gives CDR1 MNHEY, CDR2 SMNVEV (reference sequence). Trimming took 3 bases from V and 8 from J, leaving 11 bases between them. The CDR3 region has the DNA TGTGCCAGCAGTTTTAGGGGGGAAGATTCACCCCTCCACTTT. Protein: CASSFRGEDSPLHF.

This clonotype is medium-sized in the sample. The genes are TRBV7-2 and TRBJ2-3, with D possibly called TRBD1 or TRBD2 (6 bases each). CDR3 length equals 17 residues. Germline V gene data show CDR1 as SGHTA and CDR2 as FQGNSA. V was clipped by 2 bases and J by 4 bases, with 19 bases between them. This chain's CDR3 is CASSLNGGPLGADTQYF. The CDR3 DNA reads as TGTGCCAGCAGCTTAAACGGGGGCCCTTTGGGCGCAGATACGCAGTATTTT.

This clonotype rates as medium-sized (0.01 to 0.1%). The rearrangement uses TRBV7-2 and TRBJ1-5; D might be TRBD1 (5 bases). Trimming removed 1 base from V and 8 bases from J, with 12 bases in between. CDR3 size: 14 residues. The germline V gene encodes CDR1 SGHTA and CDR2 FQGNSA. DNA of the CDR3: TGTGCCAGCAGCTTAGAGAGGGGTTTCAAGCCCCAGCATTTT. Its protein product is CASSLERGFKPQHF.

By share, this clonotype counts as medium-sized (0.01 to 0.1%). The V call is TRBV28, the J call TRBJ1-1; D unclear. The V gene lost 0 bases and the J gene lost 1 base, with 6 bases spanning the gap. Germline assignment: CDR1 MDHEN and CDR2 SYDVKM. The CDR3 loop spans 14 amino acids. In DNA, the CDR3 is TGTGCCAGCAGTTTATGGACAACGAACACTGAAGCTTTCTTT. Encoded protein: CASSLWTTNTEAFF.

The chain recombines TRBV28 with TRBJ2-1; 9 bases match TRBD2. V was clipped by 4 bases and J by 4 bases; unmatched bases: 5. There are 15 residues in the CDR3. CDR1 and CDR2 (germline): MDHEN, SYDVKM. DNA of the CDR3: TGTGCCAGCAGTTCTTTAGCGGGAGAATACAATGAGCAGTTCTTC. Translating gives CASSSLAGEYNEQFF.

This rearrangement joins TRBV5-6 to TRBJ1-1, with D possibly being TRBD1 (5 bases). With 3 bases removed from V and 1 base from J, the gap between germline ends came to 7 bases. The CDR3 covers 13 residues. CDR1 is SGHDT and CDR2 is YYEEEE in the germline V gene. The CDR3 DNA is TGTGCCAGCAGCTCGGGACCGAACACTGAAGCTTTCTTT. Protein sequence: CASSSGPNTEAFF.

This clonotype is a singleton in its sample. V and J are TRBV20-1 and TRBJ2-3; D perhaps matches TRBD2 (6 bases). Trimming removed 0 bases from V and 0 bases from J, with 10 bases in between. Germline CDR1 is DFQATT and CDR2 is SNEGSKA (reference sequence). The CDR3 is made up of 15 amino acids. This CDR3 reads CSARDGGVSTDTQYF. The CDR3 DNA reads as TGCAGTGCTAGAGATGGCGGGGTAAGCACAGATACGCAGTATTTT.

The table lists this clonotype with a few counts. The rearrangement uses TRBV20-1 and TRBJ1-5; TRBD1 is a possible D gene (5 bases). The CDR3 is 18 residues long. V was shortened by 1 base and J by 6 bases, with 25 bases between the two germline ends. CDR1 is DFQATT and CDR2 is SNEGSKA in the germline V gene (reference sequence). CDR3 nucleotide sequence: TGCAGTGCTAGAGTCTCGCACCGGGACGCATTAGGTCCTCAGCCCCAGCATTTT. Translation: CSARVSHRDALGPQPQHF.

The V call is TRBV20-1, the J call TRBJ2-6; no reliable D call. With 0 bases removed from V and 2 bases from J, the gap between germline ends came to 8 bases. CDR1 is DFQATT, CDR2 SNEGSKA, per germline (reference sequence). The CDR3 is 15 amino acids. Here the CDR3 reads CSARDQVAGANVLTF. The DNA for the CDR3 is TGCAGTGCTAGAGATCAGGTGGCTGGGGCCAACGTCCTGACTTTC.

This clonotype ranks as medium-sized (0.01 to 0.1%). V gene TRBV15 combines with J gene TRBJ1-2; D not resolved. The germline CDR1 and CDR2 sequences are LNHNV and YYDKDF (reference sequence). The germline V and J ends were trimmed by 0 bases and 4 bases, with 9 bases remaining between them. The CDR3 spans 14 residues. CDR3 in DNA: TGTGCCACCAGCAGAGACAGCCGAATCTATGGCTACACCTTC. It specifies CATSRDSRIYGYTF.

This clonotype was seen a few times. The rearrangement joins TRBV12-3 or TRBV12-4 to TRBJ1-5, with unresolved D. The CDR3 runs 16 residues. With 0 bases removed from V and 0 bases from J, the gap between germline ends came to 9 bases. CDR3 in amino acids: CASSLASVLSNQPQHF. DNA for the CDR3: TGTGCCAGCAGTTTAGCCAGCGTCCTTAGCAATCAGCCCCAGCATTTT.

V gene TRBV20-1 combines with J gene TRBJ1-4; D not certain. Trimming cost V 6 bases and J 7 bases, with 18 bases left between them. Germline V gene lookup returns CDR1 DFQATT and CDR2 SNEGSKA (reference sequence). This CDR3 comprises 14 residues. CDR3 bases: TGCAGTGCCAGTATGAGTGCGGGCCGTGAAAAACTGTTTTTT. It yields the protein CSASMSAGREKLFF.

The J gene is TRBJ2-3, the V gene TRBV14; 8 bases agree with TRBD2. Per germline, CDR1 SGHDN and CDR2 FVKESK. CDR3 size: 16 residues. J gave up 2 bases and V 4 bases, and 8 bases lay outside the gene matches. The DNA for the CDR3 is TGTGCCAGCAGCCCAATAGCGGGGCTGCCCACAGATACGCAGTATTTT. Its translation is CASSPIAGLPTDTQYF.

This chain's CDR3 is CSAIGGFDPDTQYF. The DNA for the CDR3 is TGCAGTGCTATCGGGGGTTTCGACCCAGATACGCAGTATTTT. The rearrangement uses TRBV20-1 and TRBJ2-3, with TRBD2 as a possible D gene (6 bases). V shed 4 bases and J shed 4 bases, with 15 bases lying between them. The CDR3 is made up of 14 amino acids. The germline gives CDR1 DFQATT, CDR2 SNEGSKA (reference sequence).

This chain joins TRBV27 and TRBJ1-2; TRBD1 matches 7 bases. CDR3 size: 15 residues. The germline V gene has CDR1 MNHEY and CDR2 SMNVEV (reference sequence). The ends lost 2 bases at V and 3 bases at J; junction bases unmatched: 6. The CDR3 reads CASSLRSQGDYGYTF. The CDR3 DNA sequence: TGTGCCAGCAGTTTACGGAGTCAGGGGGACTATGGCTACACCTTC.

V gene TRBV12-3 or TRBV12-4 combines with J gene TRBJ1-2; TRBD1 agrees at 7 bases. Germline trimming cut 5 bases from V and 3 bases from J; bases unmatched to any gene: 3. The CDR3 is 13 residues long. CDR3 in DNA: TGTGCCAGCAGTATAGACAGGGACTATGGCTACACCTTC. Its translation is CASSIDRDYGYTF.

The chain is built from TRBV15 and TRBJ1-3; D uncertain. Germline V gene lookup returns CDR1 LNHNV and CDR2 YYDKDF (reference sequence). The ends were cut back, 3 bases at V and 11 bases at J, with 14 bases in the middle. This CDR3 is 13 amino acids long. CDR3 coding DNA: TGTGCCACCAGCAGTGGACGGTCCGGGGCCATATATTTT. Encoded protein: CATSSGRSGAIYF.